These 8 T cell receptor beta chains share one sample of origin, sequenced in a study of T cells in Graves' hyperthyroidism and ophthalmopathy. The TCR beta CDR3 regions underwent amplification using RNA transcripts as the source. The TCR CDR3 first-round RT-PCR relied on the HTBI primer set. TCRdb re-called the multiplex PCR reads with MiXCR, one entry per CDR3 protein. Of 450,000 to 600,000 distinct CDR3 sequences in the sample, roughly 21% are singletons; the top ten hold roughly 47%. The source material was blood. Every receptor here comes from a middle-aged man with Graves' ophthalmopathy.

The chain uses TRBV29-1 and TRBJ1-2, with 7 bases aligning to TRBD1. The CDR3 covers 11 residues. With 1 base clipped from V and 11 bases from J, the junction kept 4 bases outside the gene matches. Germline CDR1 SQVTM, CDR2 ANQGSEA. As DNA, the CDR3 is TGCAGCGTTGAAGGGAGGACAGGATACACCTTC. Translating gives CSVEGRTGYTF. The whole variable domain, remainder taken from reference TRBV29-1 and TRBJ1-2, is SAVISQKPSRDICQRGTSLTIQCQVDSQVTMMFWYRQQPGQSLTLIATANQGSEATYESGFVIDKFPISRPNLTFSTLTVSNMSPEDSSIYLCSVEGRTGYTFGSGTRLTVV.

This clonotype was counted a few times. The chain is built from TRBV5-1 and TRBJ1-5; unclear D gene. CDR3 length equals 12 residues. Germline V gene lookup returns CDR1 SGHRS and CDR2 YFSETQ. The ends were cut back, 2 bases at V and 7 bases at J, with 7 bases in the middle. Here the CDR3 reads CASSLTGQPQHF. The CDR3 DNA reads TGCGCCAGCAGCTTAACCGGACAGCCCCAGCATTTT.

The chain combines TRBV30 with TRBJ1-1; D remains unclear. The germline V gene has CDR1 GTSNPN and CDR2 SVGIG (reference sequence). The CDR3 extends over 13 amino acids. The germline V and J ends were trimmed by 0 bases and 0 bases, with 5 bases remaining between them. The CDR3 DNA follows: TGTGCCTGGAGTGTCTCCCTGAACACTGAAGCTTTCTTT. Protein sequence: CAWSVSLNTEAFF. Full variable domain (remainder filled in from reference TRBV30 and TRBJ1-1): SQTIHQWPATLVQPVGSPLSLECTVEGTSNPNLYWYRQAAGRGLQLLFYSVGIGQISSEVPQNLSASRPQDRQFILSSKKLLLSDSGFYLCAWSVSLNTEAFFGQGTRLTVV.

For this clonotype: One junction end does not reproduce the germline sequence, and a read error may be involved. The rearrangement joins TRBV7-6 to TRBJ2-2, with D uncertain. This CDR3 is 13 amino acids long. Germline V lookup: CDR1 SGHVS, CDR2 FNYEAQ. The CDR3 protein is CASNLANTGELFF. Written as DNA, the CDR3 is TGTGCCAGCAACTTAGCGAACACCGGGGAGCTGTTTTTT.

This clonotype was observed a handful of times. This chain connects TRBV4-1 to TRBJ1-2; the D is unclear. CDR3 length equals 13 residues. Trimming pared 1 base from V and 8 bases from J, leaving 11 bases between. Germline V gene sequence: CDR1 MGHRA, CDR2 YSYEKL. This CDR3 is CASSQGVVAGYTF. CDR3 bases: TGCGCCAGCAGCCAAGGGGTCGTTGCGGGCTACACCTTC.

There are many counts of this clonotype. The CDR3 loop reads CASSSADNTEAFF. The CDR3, as DNA: TGTGCCAGCAGTTCGGCGGATAACACTGAAGCTTTCTTT. The chain combines TRBV28 with TRBJ1-1; D unclear. This CDR3 has 13 residues. Germline CDR1 and CDR2: MDHEN and SYDVKM. V was clipped by 4 bases and J by 2 bases, with 8 bases between them.

The sample holds many counts of this clonotype. The rearrangement links TRBV18 to TRBJ2-3; 8 nucleotides align to TRBD2. Germline V gives CDR1 KGHSH, CDR2 LQKENI. V trimming: 0 bases; J trimming: 3 bases; junction bases outside the gene matches: 2. The CDR3 consists of 15 residues. This CDR3 is CASSPPLAGTDTQYF. In DNA form, the CDR3 reads TGTGCCAGCTCACCACCGTTAGCGGGAACAGATACGCAGTATTTT.

This chain links TRBV9 with TRBJ1-2, with D unresolved. Germline CDR1 SGDLS, CDR2 YYNGEE. V shed 6 bases and J shed 5 bases, with 11 bases lying between them. The CDR3 covers 12 residues. The CDR3 sequence is CASKPMGYGYTF. In DNA form, the CDR3 reads TGTGCCAGCAAGCCCATGGGGTATGGCTACACCTTC.